This T cell receptor beta chain comes out of a study of molecular identifiers for immune sequencing clone quantification. Study at large: In replicates, RNA taken from 20,000 or 100,000 naive CD8 cells was divided five ways, and four portions underwent sequencing. Study outcomes and limitations: The study found clones above 20 RNA copies held over 98% of effector molecules and under 1% in naive cells.

This clonotype was recorded many times. The antigen remains unidentified. Germline CDR1 reads SQVTM; CDR2 reads ANQGSEA. J was trimmed by 9 bases and V by 6 bases; bases with no gene match: 14. CDR3 length: 14 residues. In TCRdb, the PCR reads were re-called with MiXCR into one record per CDR3 protein. The data show some 65,000 distinct CDR3 sequences, approximately 17% seen once. A CD8+CD4-CCR7+CD45RA+ gate was used to sort naive CD8 T cells. The sequence derives from a human donor in good health. Some libraries in this study had Jurkat cell RNA spiked in. Sequencing used naive CD8+ T cells from blood, with Jurkat cell RNA spiked in. Subset meaning: FACS-sorted CD8+CD4-CCR7+CD45RA+ naive T cells. The chain employs TRBV29-1 and TRBJ2-1; 7 nucleotides line up with TRBD2. The CDR3 sequence: CSVQGLGPWGEQFF. DNA of the CDR3: TGCAGCGTGCAAGGACTAGGCCCATGGGGTGAGCAGTTCTTC.